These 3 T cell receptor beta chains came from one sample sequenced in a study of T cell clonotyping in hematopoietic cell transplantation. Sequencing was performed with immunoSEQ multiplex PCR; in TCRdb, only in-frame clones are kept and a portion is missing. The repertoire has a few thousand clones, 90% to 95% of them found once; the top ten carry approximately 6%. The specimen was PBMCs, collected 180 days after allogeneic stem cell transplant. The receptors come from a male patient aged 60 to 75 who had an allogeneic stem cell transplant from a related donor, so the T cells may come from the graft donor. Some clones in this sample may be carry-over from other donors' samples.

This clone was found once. CDR3 bases: TGTGCCAGCAGCTCCGCGACAGGGAGCGAGCAGTACTTC. It yields the protein CASSSATGSEQYF. The J gene is TRBJ2-7, the V gene TRBV7-9; 7 nucleotides align to TRBD1. The CDR3 is 13 residues long. CDR1 SEHNR and CDR2 FQNEAQ come from the germline V gene (reference sequence). Germline trimming cut 4 bases from V and 6 bases from J; bases unmatched to any gene: 6.

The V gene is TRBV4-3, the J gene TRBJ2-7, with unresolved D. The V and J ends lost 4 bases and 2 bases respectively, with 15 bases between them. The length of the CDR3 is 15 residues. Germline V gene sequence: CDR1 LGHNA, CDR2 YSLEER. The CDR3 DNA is TGCGCCAGCAGCCCTACAGCTCTCCATACCTACGAGCAGTACTTC. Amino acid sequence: CASSPTALHTYEQYF.

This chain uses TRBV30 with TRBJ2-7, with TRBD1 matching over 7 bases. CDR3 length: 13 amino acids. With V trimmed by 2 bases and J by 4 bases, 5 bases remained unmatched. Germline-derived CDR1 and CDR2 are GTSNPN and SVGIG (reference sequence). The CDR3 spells CAWSPRQGYEQYF. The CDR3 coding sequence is TGTGCCTGGAGTCCCCGACAGGGATACGAGCAGTACTTC.